This TCR beta chain was recovered during a study of blood T cell repertoires in COVID-19. CDR1 is SGDLS, CDR2 YYNGEE, per germline. V gave up 1 base and J gave up 2 bases, with 10 bases separating them. The CDR3 totals 14 residues. In the study's own analysis: Amplification of reference gene primers was used by the study to estimate nucleated cell counts. TCRdb's copy holds only in-frame clones and misses some; the assay was immunoSEQ multiplex PCR. V and J calls and clone size are given by that table; D and trimming were obtained from the DNA. The sample lists 65,000 to 100,000 clones, 70% to 90% occurring once.

The rearrangement joins TRBV9 to TRBJ2-7, with D possibly being TRBD2 (5 bases). The TCR comes from a woman of 80 years or more with acute or convalescent COVID-19. What was sequenced was peripheral blood. CDR3 in amino acids: CASSVQDWPYEQYF. The CDR3 coding sequence is TGTGCCAGCAGCGTACAGGACTGGCCCTACGAGCAGTACTTC.